These 5 T cell receptor beta chains came from one sample sequenced in a study of vaccination effects on CD4 cells after COVID-19. Cells that had been cultured for about 10 days were the source of isolated CD4+ T cells. This individual tested PCR-positive for SARS-CoV-2 infection between March and December 2020. Each participant received a vaccine that was either BNT162b2 or mRNA-1273, given as two doses. The method was immunoSEQ multiplex PCR; TCRdb's version includes in-frame clones alone and lacks a portion of them. This table holds tens of thousands of clones, 74% found once. No antigen has been assigned to these receptors. The material sequenced was CD4+ T cells from PBMCs cultured without peptide, taken after COVID-19 vaccination. These receptors were taken from a human donor who had a prior SARS-CoV-2 infection.

This clone has just one count. The rearrangement links TRBV18 to TRBJ1-6; no reliable D call. Deletions cut 1 base from V and 10 bases from J, with 23 bases between. The CDR3 has 18 amino acids. Per germline, CDR1 KGHSH and CDR2 LQKENI. Here the CDR3 DNA reads TGTGCCAGCTCACCACAGGTCATCAGTTCGGGTATCAGGTCACCCCTCCACTTT. Encoded protein: CASSPQVISSGIRSPLHF.

V is TRBV6-5 and J is TRBJ1-4, with D unclear. With 6 bases removed from V and 3 bases from J, the gap between germline ends came to 14 bases. Germline V gene sequence: CDR1 MNHEY, CDR2 SVGAGI. CDR3 length: 15 residues. In nucleotides, the CDR3 is TGTGCCAGCAGGTTCGGAGGGTTTGCTAATGAAAAACTGTTTTTT. Translating gives CASRFGGFANEKLFF.

CDR3 loop: CASSVTSGVGEQFF. The CDR3 coding sequence is TGTGCCAGCAGCGTGACTAGCGGGGTTGGTGAGCAGTTCTTC. V usage is TRBV9 and J usage is TRBJ2-1; 11 nucleotides align to TRBD2. The ends lost 2 bases at V and 9 bases at J; junction bases unmatched: 4. The V gene's germline CDR1 is SGDLS and CDR2 YYNGEE. CDR3 length: 14 residues.

This clone was counted once. The chain couples TRBV3-1 (or the pseudogene TRBV3-2) to TRBJ2-2; no firm D call. The CDR3 loop spans 14 amino acids. Germline V lookup: CDR1 LGHDT, CDR2 YNNKEL (reference sequence). Trimming removed 6 bases from V and 4 bases from J, with 12 bases in between. This CDR3 reads CASRLAFVTGELFF. For the CDR3, the DNA is TGTGCCAGCAGGCTTGCATTTGTCACCGGGGAGCTGTTTTTT.

The chain recombines TRBV27 with TRBJ1-5; D remains unclear. Germline CDR1 MNHEY, CDR2 SMNVEV (reference sequence). The CDR3 totals 12 residues. The V end lost 3 bases, the J end lost 7 bases, and 7 bases lay between the germline ends. The CDR3: CASSFHGQPQHF. DNA for the CDR3: TGTGCCAGCAGTTTCCACGGACAGCCCCAGCATTTT.